This paragraph covers one T cell receptor (beta chain) sequence. Profiling relied on immunoSEQ multiplex PCR, and the TCRdb table lists in-frame clones only, not all of them. There are about 310,000 clones in the sample; roughly 87% occur only once, and around 0.88% lies in the top ten. This record belongs to a study of cytomegalovirus exposure and HLA in healthy donors. Study-level information: The same platform was used for the roughly 130 validation repertoires and the approximately 670 first-cohort repertoires, a later analysis reported.

The donors were members of the roughly 120-subject validation cohort (separate from the approximately 670-subject first cohort). The J segment lost 7 bases and the V segment lost 1 base, leaving 0 bases of the junction unmatched. Germline V gene data show CDR1 as LGHNA and CDR2 as YNFKEQ. This CDR3 is 13 amino acids long. This chain joins TRBV4-2 and TRBJ2-2; TRBD2 aligns across 7 bases. The clonotype was recovered from a man aged 25-45 years in good health and CMV-seronegative. Sample: PBMCs. CDR3 region: CASSQAGGGELFF. DNA for the CDR3: TGTGCCAGCAGCCAAGCGGGAGGCGGGGAGCTGTTTTTT.